The present T cell receptor beta chain was sequenced within a study of blood T cell repertoires in COVID-19. This clone came up once. The table came from immunoSEQ multiplex PCR; TCRdb's copy has only in-frame clones and leaves some out. This sample has about 200,000 clones; around 95% occur once, and the top ten carry approximately 0.8%. The CDR3 covers 17 residues. Losses at the gene ends were 0 bases for V and 6 bases for J; bases not matched to a gene: 12. CDR1 and CDR2 (germline): SGHVS, FNYEAQ. This sequence joins TRBV7-6 and TRBJ1-2; 8 bases align to TRBD1. The sample consisted of peripheral blood. The origin of this receptor is a man aged 25 to 45 with COVID-19, enrolled during active disease. CDR3 loop: CASSLADRVPTPHGYTF. CDR3 DNA sequence: TGTGCCAGCAGCTTAGCGGACAGGGTTCCCACCCCCCATGGCTACACCTTC.